The clone carrying this TCR beta chain has ten or more counts. Germline V gene lookup returns CDR1 MNHEY and CDR2 SVGAGI. The CDR3 totals 14 residues. V gave up 5 bases and J gave up 6 bases; unmatched junction bases: 7. The data were taken from a study of T cells of healthy individuals. TCRdb independently ran MiXCR on the 5' RACE reads; one entry per CDR3 protein. The sample includes approximately 52,000 distinct CDR3 sequences, roughly 14% of them seen just once. The sequence came from a human donor in good health. The rearrangement uses TRBV6-5 and TRBJ1-2; the match to TRBD1 covers 9 bases. CDR3 nucleotide sequence: TGTGCCAGCAGTCTAAGGAACAGGGGGCATGGCTACACCTTC. Its protein is CASSLRNRGHGYTF.